A single sample is the source of the 7 T cell receptor beta chains below, sequenced in a study of cytomegalovirus exposure and HLA in healthy donors. Both 60 Vbeta primers and 13 Jbeta primers went into the PCR. Sequencing used immunoSEQ multiplex PCR; TCRdb keeps in-frame clones, though not all of them. Of about 140,000 clones in the sample, 80% are singletons; the top ten hold roughly 4.8%. What was sequenced was PBMCs. The receptors come from a middle-aged man in good health and CMV-seronegative.

The V call is TRBV18, the J call TRBJ1-2; TRBD1 is a possible D gene (5 bases). CDR1 is KGHSH, CDR2 LQKENI, per germline. The CDR3 length is 16 residues. V was trimmed by 3 bases and J by 4 bases, leaving 18 bases between them. DNA for the CDR3: TGTGCCAGCTCACCTCTAGATGTGGGGACTGTCTATGGCTACACCTTC. Its translation: CASSPLDVGTVYGYTF. Variable domain in full (rest from reference TRBV18 and TRBJ1-2): NAGVMQNPRHLVRRRGQEARLRCSPMKGHSHVYWYRQLPEEGLKFMVYLQKENIIDESGMPKERFSAEFPKEGPSILRIQQVVRGDSAAYFCASSPLDVGTVYGYTFGSGTRLTVV.

This clone was recorded only once. The gene calls are TRBV7-2 and TRBJ2-5; D uncertain. CDR1 and CDR2 from the germline V gene are SGHTA and FQGNSA. CDR3 length: 15 amino acids. V was pared by 4 bases and J by 2 bases, with 14 bases between. CDR3 residues: CASSSYPAAQETQYF. The CDR3 coding sequence is TGTGCCAGCAGCTCATACCCCGCAGCGCAAGAGACCCAGTACTTC.

V usage is TRBV5-5 and J usage is TRBJ2-7; 7 bases map to TRBD2. Germline V gene lookup returns CDR1 SGHKS and CDR2 YYEKEE (reference sequence). The V segment lost 1 base and the J segment 3 bases; nucleotides outside the gene matches: 7. The length of the CDR3 is 15 residues. CDR3 protein: CASSLFSSGYYEQYF. The CDR3 region has the DNA TGTGCCAGCAGCTTGTTCTCTAGCGGATACTACGAGCAGTACTTC.

V is TRBV19 and J is TRBJ2-3; 7 bases agree with TRBD1. Germline values: CDR1 LNHDA, CDR2 SQIVND (reference sequence). V lost 5 bases and J lost 4; bases outside the gene matches: 9. This CDR3 contains 15 residues. As DNA, the CDR3 is TGTGCCAGTAGTTTCACGTCAGGGGGATCAGATACGCAGTATTTT. Its protein product is CASSFTSGGSDTQYF.

This clone showed up just a few times. This sequence joins TRBV5-4 and TRBJ1-6; possibly TRBD1 for D (5 bases). CDR1 is SGHNT and CDR2 is YYREEE in the germline V gene (reference sequence). V lost 0 bases, J lost 16 bases, and 20 bases lay in between. CDR3 length: 15 residues. CDR3 sequence (DNA): TGTGCCAGCAGCTTGGGACAGTCCAAGTCCCAGACTCTCCACTTT. Its translation: CASSLGQSKSQTLHF.

J is TRBJ2-3 and V is TRBV18; possible D gene TRBD2, 5 bases. Germline CDR1 reads KGHSH; CDR2 reads LQKENI. This CDR3 is 14 amino acids long. V shed 3 bases and J shed 2 bases, with 9 bases lying between them. In DNA, the CDR3 is TGTGCCAGCTCACCGTTGGAGGTCACAGATACGCAGTATTTT. Translation: CASSPLEVTDTQYF.

V is TRBV5-1 and J is TRBJ2-2, with D uncertain. Trimming took off 3 bases at V and 6 bases at J, with 6 bases between the two ends. The germline CDR1 and CDR2 sequences are SGHRS and YFSETQ. The CDR3 is 12 residues long. The CDR3 region is CASSSFPGELFF. The DNA for the CDR3 is TGCGCCAGCAGCTCGTTCCCCGGGGAGCTGTTTTTT. The entire variable domain, with the rest obtained from reference TRBV5-1 and TRBJ2-2, is as follows: KAGVTQTPRYLIKTRGQQVTLSCSPISGHRSVSWYQQTPGQGLQFLFEYFSETQRNKGNFPGRFSGRQFSNSRSEMNVSTLELGDSALYLCASSSFPGELFFGEGSRLTVL.